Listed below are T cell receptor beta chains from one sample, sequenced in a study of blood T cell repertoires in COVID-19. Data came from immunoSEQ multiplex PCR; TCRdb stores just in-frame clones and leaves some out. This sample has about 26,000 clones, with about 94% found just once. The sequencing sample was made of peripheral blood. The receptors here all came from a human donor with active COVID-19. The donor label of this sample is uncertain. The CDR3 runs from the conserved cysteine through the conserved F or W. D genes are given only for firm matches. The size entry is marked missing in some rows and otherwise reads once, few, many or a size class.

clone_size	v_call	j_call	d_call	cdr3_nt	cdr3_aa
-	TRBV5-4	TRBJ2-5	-	TGTGCCAGCAGCCGCCCCCCTAGCCAAGAGACCCAGTACTTC	CASSRPPSQETQYF
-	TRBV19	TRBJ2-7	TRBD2	TGTGCCAGTAGTATAGTCCTAGCGGGGCCGCAGTACTTC	CASSIVLAGPQYF
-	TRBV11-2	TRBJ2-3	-	TGTGCCAGCACCCAGGACAGAATTAGCACAGATACGCAGTATTTT	CASTQDRISTDTQYF
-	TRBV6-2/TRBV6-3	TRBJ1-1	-	TGTGCCAGCAGTTTATGGGGGCGCGGGACTGAAGCTTTCTTT	CASSLWGRGTEAFF
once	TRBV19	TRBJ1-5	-	TGTGCCAGTAGTTCGCTGGACTTCCCGAAAAAAAATCAGCCCCAGCATTTT	CASSSLDFPKKNQPQHF
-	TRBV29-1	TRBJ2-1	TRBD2	TGCACCCAGACACGACTAGCTCATGAGCAGTTCTTC	CTQTRLAHEQFF
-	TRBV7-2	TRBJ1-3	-	TGTGCCAGCAGTGCTGACATCTCTGGAAACACCATATATTTT	CASSADISGNTIYF
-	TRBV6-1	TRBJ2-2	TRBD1	TGTGCCAGCAGTGAGCCGGGACAGTCCACCGGGGAGCTGTTTTTT	CASSEPGQSTGELFF
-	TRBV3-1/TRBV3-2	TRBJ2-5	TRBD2	TGTGCCAGCAGCCACCCTTCCGGGGGGGCAGAGACCCAGTACTTC	CASSHPSGGAETQYF
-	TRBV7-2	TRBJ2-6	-	TGTGCCAGCAGCCCTCCGGGCCCCGGGGGCTCTGGGGCCAACGTCCTGACTTTC	CASSPPGPGGSGANVLTF
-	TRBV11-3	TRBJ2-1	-	TGTGCCAGCAGCTCAGACTCGGCCTACAATGAGCAGTTCTTC	CASSSDSAYNEQFF
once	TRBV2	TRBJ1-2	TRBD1	TGTGCCAGCAGTGAAGCGGGGGGACAGGCCGGCTATGGCTACACCTTC	CASSEAGGQAGYGYTF
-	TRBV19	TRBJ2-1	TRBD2	TGTGCCAGTAGAAGCCGTAGCGGGGCTAGCTCCTACAATGAGCAGTTCTTC	CASRSRSGASSYNEQFF
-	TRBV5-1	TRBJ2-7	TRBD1	TGCGCCAGCAGCTTTTCAGGACAGGGGATCCACGAGCAGTACTTC	CASSFSGQGIHEQYF
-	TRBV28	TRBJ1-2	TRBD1	TGTGCCAGCAGTTTAGCAATCGGGACAGCCAACTATGGCTACACCTTC	CASSLAIGTANYGYTF
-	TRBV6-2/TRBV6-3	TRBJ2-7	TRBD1	TGTGCCAGCAGCCTTATCCCCGGGACAGGGGGCAAGGAGCAGTACTTC	CASSLIPGTGGKEQYF
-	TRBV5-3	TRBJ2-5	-	TGTGCCAGAAGCCGCGGGACCCAGTACTTC	CARSRGTQYF
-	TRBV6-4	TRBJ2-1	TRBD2	TGTGCCAGCAGTGACTCGTTGACTAGCGGGAAGCCAAATGAGCAGTTCTTC	CASSDSLTSGKPNEQFF
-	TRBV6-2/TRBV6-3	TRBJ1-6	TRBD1	TGTGCCAGCAGCGGACAGGGGGTGGGTTCACCCCTCCACTTT	CASSGQGVGSPLHF
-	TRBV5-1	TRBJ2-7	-	TGCGCCAGCAGCTTCGGAGGGACCGGGTTTTCGGAGCAGTACTTC	CASSFGGTGFSEQYF
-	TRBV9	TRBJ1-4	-	TGTGCCAGCAGCGGTAGAGCTTGGGGCTTGAATGAAAAACTGTTTTTT	CASSGRAWGLNEKLFF
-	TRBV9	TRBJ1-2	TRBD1	TGTGCCAGCAGCGTAGGGGCAGGGGGGCGTAACTATGGCTACACCTTC	CASSVGAGGRNYGYTF
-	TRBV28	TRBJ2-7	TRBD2	TGTGCCAGCAGTTGGCGGACTAGCGGGAGGGCTTATGAGCAGTACTTC	CASSWRTSGRAYEQYF
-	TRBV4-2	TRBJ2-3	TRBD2	TGTGCCAGCAGCCGAAGTAGCGGGAGGGACACAGATACGCAGTATTTT	CASSRSSGRDTDTQYF
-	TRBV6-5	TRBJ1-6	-	TGTGCCAGCACCAGACACGATAATTCACCCCTCCACTTT	CASTRHDNSPLHF
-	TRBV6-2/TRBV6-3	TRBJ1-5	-	TGTGCCAGCAGCAACAGGGTTAGCAATCAGCCCCAGCATTTT	CASSNRVSNQPQHF
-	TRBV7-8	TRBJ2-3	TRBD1	TGTGCCAGCAGCACGACAGGGAGCACAGATACGCAGTATTTT	CASSTTGSTDTQYF
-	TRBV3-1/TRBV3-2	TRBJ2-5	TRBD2	TGTGCCAGCAGCCGAAGCGGGGAAGAGACCCAGTACTTC	CASSRSGEETQYF
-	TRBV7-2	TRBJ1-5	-	TGTGCCAGCAGCTTATTTGGGAGGGTTGGCAATCAGCCCCAGCATTTT	CASSLFGRVGNQPQHF
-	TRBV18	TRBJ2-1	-	TGTGCCAGCTCACCACCCGGGGGTTACACGTTCTTC	CASSPPGGYTFF
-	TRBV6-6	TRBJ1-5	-	TGTGCCAGCAGTTACTCTGGAGGGAGCAATCAGCCCCAGCATTTT	CASSYSGGSNQPQHF
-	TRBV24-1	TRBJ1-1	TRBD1	TGTGCCACCAGTGATAACCGCAACAGGGGGCGCGTGACTGAAGCTTTCTTT	CATSDNRNRGRVTEAFF
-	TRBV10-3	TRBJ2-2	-	TGTGCCATCAGTGAGTCAAGTCTAGCGCGCGGGGAGCTGTTTTTT	CAISESSLARGELFF
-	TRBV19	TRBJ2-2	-	TGTGCCAGTAGTACCACAACCGGGGAGCTGTTTTTT	CASSTTTGELFF
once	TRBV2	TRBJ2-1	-	TGTGCCAGCAGTTTACTAGATGGTGAGCAGTTCTTC	CASSLLDGEQFF
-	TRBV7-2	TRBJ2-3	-	TGTGCCAGCAGCTTAGGGGGGCCGGAACGTCAGTATTTT	CASSLGGPERQYF
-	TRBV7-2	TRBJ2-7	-	TGTGCCAGCAGCCCGAGTTCCTACGAGCAGTACTTC	CASSPSSYEQYF
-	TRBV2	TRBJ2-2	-	TGTGCCAGCCGACTGGACGGGGAGCTGTTTTTT	CASRLDGELFF
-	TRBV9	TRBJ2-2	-	TGTGCCAGCAGCGCCAGGGGTGCGACCGGGGAGCTGTTTTTT	CASSARGATGELFF
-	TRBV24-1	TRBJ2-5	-	TGTGCCACCAGTGAGTGGGGGGGGGCGGTTGGAGGAGAGATCCAGTACTTC	CATSEWGGAVGGEIQYF